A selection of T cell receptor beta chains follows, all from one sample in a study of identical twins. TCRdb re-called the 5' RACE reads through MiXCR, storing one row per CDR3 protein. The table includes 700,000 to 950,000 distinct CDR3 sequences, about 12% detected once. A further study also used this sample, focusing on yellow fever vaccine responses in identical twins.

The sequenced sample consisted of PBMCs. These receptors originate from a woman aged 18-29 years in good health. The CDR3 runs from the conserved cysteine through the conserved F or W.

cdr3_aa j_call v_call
CSARIAGGFLNEQFF TRBJ2-1 TRBV20-1
CASNGGNEQFF TRBJ2-1 TRBV7-9
CSVGAGDYYNEQFF TRBJ2-1 TRBV29-1
CASSTPLETQYF TRBJ2-5 TRBV28
CASRPRDRAGNQPQHF TRBJ1-5 TRBV12-3/TRBV12-4
CASSFGQNGYTF TRBJ1-2 TRBV7-9
CASSLAYPSGRALEQYF TRBJ2-7 TRBV12-3/TRBV12-4
CASSQQTSSYEQYF TRBJ2-7 TRBV5-1
CASSSPRTSGDLNEQFF TRBJ2-1 TRBV12-3/TRBV12-4
CATRLAGGASTDTQYF TRBJ2-3 TRBV12-3/TRBV12-4
CAISINYEQYF TRBJ2-7 TRBV10-3
CASSLTGVQPQHF TRBJ1-5 TRBV6-6
CATGTSNTGELFF TRBJ2-2 TRBV10-3
CSVEKTGNGYGYTF TRBJ1-2 TRBV29-1
CASSWPAQRRDSSTDTQYF TRBJ2-3 TRBV5-4
CASSLYVLADSYNEQFF TRBJ2-1 TRBV7-6
CASSRLVRGEQFF TRBJ2-1 TRBV6-1
CSASNGGGNTEAFF TRBJ1-1 TRBV20-1
CASSAPITNYNEQFF TRBJ2-1 TRBV11-2
CATSTNFMQETQYF TRBJ2-5 TRBV15
CASSREASYEQYF TRBJ2-7 TRBV18
CATSDADSYEQYF TRBJ2-7 TRBV24-1
CASSLRGIYNEQFF TRBJ2-1 TRBV28
CSVTSLGADTQYF TRBJ2-3 TRBV29-1
CASSGWRGASTDTQYF TRBJ2-3 TRBV2
CASSYPGPNINEQFF TRBJ2-1 TRBV7-9
CASSLQGGTYDEQFF TRBJ2-1 TRBV12-3/TRBV12-4
CASSDDRAYEQYF TRBJ2-7 TRBV6-1
CASSSSAASKQYF TRBJ2-7 TRBV12-3/TRBV12-4
CASSQLGLGQETQYF TRBJ2-5 TRBV4-1
CASSQDMIRGPQHF TRBJ1-5 TRBV3-1
CASSPPGGETQYF TRBJ2-5 TRBV27
CSARTGGIDEQFF TRBJ2-1 TRBV20-1
CASSSPTGGVTDTQYF TRBJ2-3 TRBV7-9
CASSQDRGYEPTDTQYF TRBJ2-3 TRBV3-1
CASSPRTSQPAYEQYF TRBJ2-7 TRBV5-1
CASSYSPAGARETQYF TRBJ2-5 TRBV6-5
CASSFWSGLVANYGYTF TRBJ1-2 TRBV12-3/TRBV12-4
CAISESAIRDFGELFF TRBJ2-2 TRBV10-3
CASSLAGTTGEAFF TRBJ1-1 TRBV5-6
CASSELWVTDTQYF TRBJ2-3 TRBV6-1
CAVLQGMADTQYF TRBJ2-3 TRBV12-3/TRBV12-4
CASSVGAQGAQETQYF TRBJ2-5 TRBV9
CASSHPTGAETQYF TRBJ2-5 TRBV3-1
CASSLLASLEQYF TRBJ2-7 TRBV28
CASSRLVGTDTQYF TRBJ2-3 TRBV14
CSARVQANYGYTF TRBJ1-2 TRBV20-1
CASSRSGRGRETQYF TRBJ2-5 TRBV12-3/TRBV12-4
CASMGVAEAFF TRBJ1-1 TRBV27
CASSQEGFPYNEQFF TRBJ2-1 TRBV4-1
CASSQEASGDEQFF TRBJ2-1 TRBV3-1
CASSHRNNEQFF TRBJ2-1 TRBV4-1
CASSEGQNQPQHF TRBJ1-5 TRBV7-3